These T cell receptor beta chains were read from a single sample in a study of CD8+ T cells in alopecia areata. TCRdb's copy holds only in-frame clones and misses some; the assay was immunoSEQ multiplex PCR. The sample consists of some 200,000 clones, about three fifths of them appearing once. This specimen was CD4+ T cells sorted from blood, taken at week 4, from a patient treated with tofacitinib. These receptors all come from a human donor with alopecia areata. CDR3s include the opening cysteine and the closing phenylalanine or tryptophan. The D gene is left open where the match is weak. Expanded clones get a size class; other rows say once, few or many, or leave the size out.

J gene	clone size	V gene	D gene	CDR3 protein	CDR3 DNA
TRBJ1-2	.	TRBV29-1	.	CSVDTPVGVEYGYTF	TGCAGCGTTGACACCCCAGTGGGGGTAGAATATGGCTACACCTTC
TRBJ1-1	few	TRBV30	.	CAWSRNTEAFF	TGTGCCTGGAGTCGGAACACTGAAGCTTTCTTT
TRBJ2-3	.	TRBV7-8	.	CASSLVPEGTQYF	TGTGCCAGCAGCTTAGTCCCGGAGGGTACGCAGTATTTT
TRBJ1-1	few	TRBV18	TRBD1	CASSPPTGATEAFF	TGTGCCAGCTCACCACCGACAGGGGCAACTGAAGCTTTCTTT
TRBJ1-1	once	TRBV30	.	CAWGTEQDTEAFF	TGTGCCTGGGGGACCGAACAAGACACTGAAGCTTTCTTT
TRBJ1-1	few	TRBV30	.	CASSWGVLNTEAFF	TGTGCCTCATCATGGGGGGTATTAAACACTGAAGCTTTCTTT
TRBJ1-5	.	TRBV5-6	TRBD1	CASSLSGTGLGPQHF	TGTGCCAGCAGCTTGAGTGGGACAGGGCTTGGGCCCCAGCATTTT
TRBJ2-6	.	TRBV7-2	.	CASSLDSSGANVLTF	TGTGCCAGCAGTCTCGACAGCTCTGGGGCCAACGTCCTGACTTTC
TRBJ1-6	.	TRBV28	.	CASSSTRSSYNSPLHF	TGTGCCAGCAGTAGCACACGGAGCTCCTATAATTCACCCCTCCACTTT
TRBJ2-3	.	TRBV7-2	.	CASSLGIGTDTQYF	TGTGCCAGCAGCTTGGGCATTGGCACAGATACGCAGTATTTT
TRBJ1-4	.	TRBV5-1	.	CASSLDPDVGEKLFF	TGCGCCAGCAGCTTGGATCCGGATGTTGGTGAAAAACTGTTTTTT
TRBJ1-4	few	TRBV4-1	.	CASSQTDSLNEKLFF	TGCGCCAGCAGCCAGACGGACAGCCTAAATGAAAAACTGTTTTTT
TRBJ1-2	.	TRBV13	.	CASSLRRINYGYTF	TGTGCCAGCAGCTTACGCAGGATAAACTATGGCTACACCTTC
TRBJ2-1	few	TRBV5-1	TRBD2	CASSSLTSGGAYEQFF	TGCGCCAGCAGCTCCTTGACTAGCGGGGGGGCTTATGAGCAGTTCTTC
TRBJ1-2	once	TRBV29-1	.	CSVERGMGGYTF	TGCAGCGTGGAAAGGGGGATGGGTGGCTACACCTTC
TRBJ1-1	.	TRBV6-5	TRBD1	CASSYFPGGNTEAFF	TGTGCCAGCAGTTACTTTCCAGGGGGCAACACTGAAGCTTTCTTT
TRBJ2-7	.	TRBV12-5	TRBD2	CASGLETLAGAPYEQYF	TGTGCTAGTGGTTTGGAAACACTAGCGGGGGCTCCCTACGAGCAGTACTTC
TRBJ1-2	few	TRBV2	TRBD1	CASSRTGLSYGYTF	TGTGCCAGCAGTCGGACAGGTCTGTCCTATGGCTACACCTTC
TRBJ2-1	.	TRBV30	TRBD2	CAWSPSGGVYNEQFF	TGTGCCTGGAGTCCTAGCGGGGGGGTCTACAATGAGCAGTTCTTC
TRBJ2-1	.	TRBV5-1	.	CASSLAPGANEQFF	TGCGCCAGCAGCTTGGCTCCTGGGGCCAATGAGCAGTTCTTC
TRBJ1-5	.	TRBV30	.	CAWSGQRGGNQPQHF	TGTGCCTGGAGTGGCCAAAGGGGTGGCAATCAGCCCCAGCATTTT
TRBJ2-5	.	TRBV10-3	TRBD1	CAISPNSGTGKETQYF	TGTGCCATCAGTCCGAACTCCGGGACAGGGAAAGAGACCCAGTACTTC
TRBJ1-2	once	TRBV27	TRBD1	CASSSGQGGGYGYTF	TGTGCCAGCAGTTCAGGACAGGGAGGTGGCTATGGCTACACCTTC
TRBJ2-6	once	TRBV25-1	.	CASSDSPGWQGGANVLTF	TGTGCCAGCAGTGATTCACCCGGATGGCAGGGTGGGGCCAACGTCCTGACTTTC
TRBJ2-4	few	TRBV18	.	CASSPYEGTNIQYF	TGTGCCAGCTCACCGTACGAGGGGACAAACATTCAGTACTTC
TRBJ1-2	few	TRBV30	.	CAHKGRERKGYTF	TGTGCGCATAAGGGCAGGGAGCGGAAGGGCTACACCTTC
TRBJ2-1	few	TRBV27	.	CASSLMGAWGYEQFF	TGTGCCAGCAGTTTAATGGGGGCTTGGGGGTATGAGCAGTTCTTC
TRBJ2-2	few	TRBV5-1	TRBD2	CASSIATSGDTGELFF	TGCGCCAGCAGCATCGCGACTAGCGGGGATACCGGGGAGCTGTTTTTT
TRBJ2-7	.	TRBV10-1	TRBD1	CASSFDRGSYEQYF	TGCGCCAGCAGTTTTGACAGGGGCTCCTACGAGCAGTACTTC
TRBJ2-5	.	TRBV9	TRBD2	CASSPIQAGGETQYF	TGTGCCAGCAGCCCCATTCAAGCGGGGGGGGAGACCCAGTACTTC
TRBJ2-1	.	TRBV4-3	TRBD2	CASSQEAGNIVRQFF	TGCGCCAGCAGCCAAGAAGCGGGAAACATCGTTCGGCAGTTCTTC
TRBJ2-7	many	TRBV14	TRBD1	CASSRTGGGEQYF	TGTGCCAGCAGCCGGACAGGGGGAGGTGAGCAGTACTTC
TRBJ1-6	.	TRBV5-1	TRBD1	CASSLGQDNSPLHF	TGCGCCAGCAGCTTAGGACAGGATAATTCACCCCTCCACTTT
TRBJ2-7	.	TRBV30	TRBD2	CASFRSGASEQYF	TGTGCCTCATTTCGGAGCGGGGCCTCGGAGCAGTACTTC
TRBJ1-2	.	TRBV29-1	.	CSVQRGQGQGYTF	TGCAGCGTCCAAAGAGGGCAGGGCCAAGGCTACACCTTC
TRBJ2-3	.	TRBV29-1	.	CSVDPADTQYF	TGCAGCGTTGACCCCGCAGATACGCAGTATTTT